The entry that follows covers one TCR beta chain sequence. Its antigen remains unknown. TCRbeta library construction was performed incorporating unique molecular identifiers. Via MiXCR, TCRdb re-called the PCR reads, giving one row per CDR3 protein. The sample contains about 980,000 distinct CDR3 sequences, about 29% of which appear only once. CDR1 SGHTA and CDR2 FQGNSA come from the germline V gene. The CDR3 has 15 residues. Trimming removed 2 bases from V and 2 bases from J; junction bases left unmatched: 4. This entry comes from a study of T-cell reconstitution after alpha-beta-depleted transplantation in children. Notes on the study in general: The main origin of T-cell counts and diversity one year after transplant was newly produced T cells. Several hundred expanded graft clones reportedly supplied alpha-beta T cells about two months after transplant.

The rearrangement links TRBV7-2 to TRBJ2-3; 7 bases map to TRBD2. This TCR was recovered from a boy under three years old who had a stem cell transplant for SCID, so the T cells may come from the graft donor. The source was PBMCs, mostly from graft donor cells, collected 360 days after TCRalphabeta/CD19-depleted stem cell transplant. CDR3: CASSLTGGITDTQYF. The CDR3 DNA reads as TGTGCCAGCAGCTTAACCGGGGGGATCACAGATACGCAGTATTTT.